The 30 T cell receptor beta chains listed next were all sequenced from one sample in a study of blood T cell repertoires in COVID-19. Measured with immunoSEQ multiplex PCR; TCRdb has only the in-frame clones, and not every one. The sample lists over 60,000 clones, around 83% occurring once. The sample consisted of peripheral blood. All receptors come from a man in his forties or fifties with COVID-19, enrolled during active disease.

This chain joins TRBV18 and TRBJ1-2; a possible D gene is TRBD1 (6 bases). The CDR3 extends over 12 amino acids. CDR1 and CDR2 (germline): KGHSH, LQKENI. V lost 3 bases to trimming and J lost 8 bases, with 10 bases between them. CDR3 region: CASSPNRDGYTF. The CDR3 coding sequence is TGTGCCAGCTCACCTAACAGGGACGGCTACACCTTC.

The chain couples TRBV9 to TRBJ2-7; 7 bases are a match to TRBD1. Germline assignment: CDR1 SGDLS and CDR2 YYNGEE. This CDR3 has 15 residues. The V segment lost 4 bases and the J segment 3 bases; nucleotides outside the gene matches: 10. CDR3 in amino acids: CASSPRRDRVYEQYF. The CDR3, as DNA: TGTGCCAGCAGCCCCCGAAGAGACAGGGTCTACGAGCAGTACTTC. The variable domain in full, with the rest retrieved from reference TRBV9 and TRBJ2-7, is DSGVTQTPKHLITATGQRVTLRCSPRSGDLSVYWYQQSLDQGLQFLIQYYNGEERAKGNILERFSAQQFPDLHSELNLSSLELGDSALYFCASSPRRDRVYEQYFGPGTRLTVT.

The V and J genes are TRBV29-1 and TRBJ2-7; 11 positions match TRBD1. This CDR3 has 14 amino acids. Unmatched junction bases numbered 9, after V lost 6 bases and J lost 5 bases. Germline V gene data show CDR1 as SQVTM and CDR2 as ANQGSEA. This CDR3 is CSVAGQGAFHEQYF. DNA for the CDR3: TGCAGCGTCGCCGGACAGGGGGCATTTCACGAGCAGTACTTC.

The rearrangement links TRBV5-1 to TRBJ1-5, with 9 bases aligning to TRBD1. Germline loops: CDR1 SGHRS, CDR2 YFSETQ. V dropped 3 bases and J dropped 4; count of bases not matched to a gene: 2. CDR3 length: 14 amino acids. CDR3: CASSSGTGNQPQHF. CDR3 coding DNA: TGCGCCAGCAGCTCAGGGACAGGGAATCAGCCCCAGCATTTT.

V is TRBV28 and J is TRBJ1-2, with TRBD1 matching 8 bases. Germline-derived CDR1 and CDR2 are MDHEN and SYDVKM. The CDR3 is 14 residues long. J lost 4 bases, V lost 5 bases, and 6 bases had no gene match. The DNA for the CDR3 is TGTGCCAGCAGTGTCGGGACAGGCGTCTATGGCTACACCTTC. Protein product: CASSVGTGVYGYTF.

The genes are TRBV28 and TRBJ2-5; D uncertain. Per the germline V gene, CDR1 is MDHEN and CDR2 is SYDVKM. Trimming shortened V by 7 bases and J by 3 bases, and 6 bases separated the two germline ends. CDR3 length: 11 residues. CDR3: CASIQKETQYF. CDR3 sequence (DNA): TGTGCCAGCATCCAAAAAGAGACCCAGTACTTC.

The rearrangement joins TRBV27 to TRBJ1-1, with D possibly TRBD1 on 6 matching bases. Trimming left V 6 bases short and J 9 bases short, with 11 bases between. CDR1 MNHEY and CDR2 SMNVEV come from the germline V gene (reference sequence). This CDR3 is 11 amino acids long. The CDR3 loop reads CASSLGAQAFF. The CDR3 region has the DNA TGTGCCAGCAGCTTGGGGGCCCAAGCTTTCTTT.

The chain combines TRBV12-3 or TRBV12-4 with TRBJ1-4; 7 nucleotides agree with TRBD1. Trimming took 6 bases from V and 7 from J; bases not matched to a gene: 5. The CDR3 spans 13 residues. CDR3: CASRTGPGEKLFF. The CDR3 bases are TGTGCCAGCAGGACAGGGCCGGGTGAAAAACTGTTTTTT.

This chain links TRBV5-6 with TRBJ2-5; 7 bases match TRBD2. V gave up 4 bases and J gave up 1 base; unmatched junction bases: 10. The V gene's germline CDR1 is SGHDT and CDR2 YYEEEE. This CDR3 has 16 amino acids. CDR3 residues: CASSGDSGSAQETQYF. The CDR3 DNA sequence: TGTGCCAGCAGCGGGGATAGCGGGTCGGCCCAAGAGACCCAGTACTTC.

This chain connects TRBV9 to TRBJ2-5, with a tentative D call TRBD1 (5 bases). V shed 4 bases and J shed 2 bases, with 12 bases lying between them. The CDR3 loop spans 14 amino acids. Germline V gene lookup returns CDR1 SGDLS and CDR2 YYNGEE. The CDR3 DNA sequence: TGTGCCAGCAGCCGTTCCCAGGGACAAGAGACCCAGTACTTC. Its translation is CASSRSQGQETQYF.

The genes are TRBV2 and TRBJ2-7; 9 nucleotides agree with TRBD2. CDR1 and CDR2 from the germline V gene are SNHLY and FYNNEI. The CDR3 is 14 amino acids. Unmatched junction bases numbered 6, after V lost 6 bases and J lost 3 bases. The DNA of the CDR3 is TGTGCCAGCAGCAAGGAGACTAGCGGCTACGAGCAGTACTTC. Translating it yields CASSKETSGYEQYF.

The chain has TRBV27 and TRBJ1-2; tentative D call: TRBD1 (6 bases). V lost 4 bases, J lost 6 bases, and 15 bases lay in between. Germline V gene data show CDR1 as MNHEY and CDR2 as SMNVEV (reference sequence). The CDR3 runs 14 residues. CDR3 loop: CASSSRGAMDGYTF. The CDR3 region has the DNA TGTGCCAGCAGTTCTCGGGGGGCTATGGATGGCTACACCTTC.

The genes are TRBV6-2 or TRBV6-3 and TRBJ2-1; weak D call: TRBD2 (6 bases). The germline gives CDR1 MNHEY, CDR2 SVGEGT. The germline V and J ends were trimmed by 2 bases and 9 bases, with 17 bases remaining between them. The CDR3 runs to 15 residues. In DNA, the CDR3 is TGTGCCAGCAGTTACCCCGGGACTGGGGGAGGTGAGCAGTTCTTC. This encodes CASSYPGTGGGEQFF.

The genes are TRBV3-1 (or the pseudogene TRBV3-2) and TRBJ1-5, with no clear D. This CDR3 comprises 12 residues. The V gene lost 2 bases and the J gene lost 6 bases, with 5 bases spanning the gap. The germline gives CDR1 LGHDT, CDR2 YNNKEL (reference sequence). The CDR3 nucleotides are TGTGCCAGCAGCCAACCCGGTCAGCCCCAGCATTTT. Protein sequence: CASSQPGQPQHF.

This chain uses TRBV6-2 or TRBV6-3 with TRBJ2-4; unclear D gene. The CDR3 is 16 amino acids. CDR1 MNHEY and CDR2 SVGEGT come from the germline V gene. V gave up 2 bases and J gave up 0 bases, with 11 bases separating them. The chain's CDR3 is CASSYDQLLAKNIQYF. CDR3 nucleotide sequence: TGTGCCAGCAGTTACGACCAACTACTAGCCAAAAACATTCAGTACTTC.

The chain recombines TRBV7-8 with TRBJ1-1; D may be TRBD1 (5 bases). This CDR3 is built from 14 residues. The germline gives CDR1 SGHVS, CDR2 FQNEAQ. The V end lost 5 bases, the J end lost 0 bases, and 10 bases lay between the germline ends. CDR3 DNA sequence: TGTGCCAGCAGCCTTAAGACAGTGAACACTGAAGCTTTCTTT. Protein product: CASSLKTVNTEAFF.

The chain is built from TRBV28 and TRBJ1-4; perhaps TRBD1 as D (5 bases). Trimming cost V 8 bases and J 11 bases, with 12 bases left between them. Germline loops: CDR1 MDHEN, CDR2 SYDVKM. CDR3 length equals 11 residues. As DNA, the CDR3 is TGTGCCAGCGGTCGACAGACGAAACTGTTTTTT. Translation: CASGRQTKLFF.

The genes are TRBV11-2 and TRBJ2-3; D is perhaps TRBD1 (5 bases). Trimming shortened V by 5 bases and J by 0 bases, and 9 bases separated the two germline ends. Germline CDR1 is SGHAT and CDR2 is FQNNGV. The CDR3 consists of 14 residues. The CDR3 sequence: CASSQDTSTDTQYF. Written as DNA, the CDR3 is TGTGCCAGCAGCCAGGACACCAGCACAGATACGCAGTATTTT.

Many counts were recorded for this clone. The V and J genes are TRBV24-1 and TRBJ2-2; 7 bases are shared with TRBD2. This CDR3 contains 15 residues. Germline V gene sequence: CDR1 KGHDR, CDR2 SFDVKD. Losses at the gene ends were 4 bases for V and 0 bases for J; bases not matched to a gene: 1. Here the CDR3 DNA reads TGTGCCACCAGTGAGGGAGGGTCGAACACCGGGGAGCTGTTTTTT. It is translated as CATSEGGSNTGELFF.

V gene TRBV11-3 combines with J gene TRBJ2-1; D unclear. This CDR3 contains 13 residues. V lost 0 bases and J lost 6, with 6 bases in between. From germline, CDR1 is SGHNT and CDR2 YENEEA. The DNA of the CDR3 is TGTGCCAGCAGCTTAGATAGCCGCAATGAGCAGTTCTTC. Its protein is CASSLDSRNEQFF.

This sequence joins TRBV7-2 and TRBJ2-7; the D gene is possibly TRBD2 (6 bases). V was clipped by 5 bases and J by 5 bases, with 13 bases between them. The germline V gene has CDR1 SGHTA and CDR2 FQGNSA. The CDR3 totals 13 residues. The CDR3 reads CASSPRELHEQYF. Here the CDR3 DNA reads TGTGCCAGCAGCCCCCGGGAGTTACACGAGCAGTACTTC.

The chain has TRBV5-1 and TRBJ1-6; no clear D. Germline V gene lookup returns CDR1 SGHRS and CDR2 YFSETQ. CDR3 length: 14 residues. V was pared by 4 bases and J by 11 bases, with 16 bases between. The CDR3 protein is CASSGGATGTPLHF. The CDR3 coding sequence is TGCGCCAGCAGCGGCGGAGCCACCGGCACACCCCTCCACTTT. The whole variable domain, filled in from reference TRBV5-1 and TRBJ1-6, reads KAGVTQTPRYLIKTRGQQVTLSCSPISGHRSVSWYQQTPGQGLQFLFEYFSETQRNKGNFPGRFSGRQFSNSRSEMNVSTLELGDSALYLCASSGGATGTPLHFGNGTRLTVT.

The V and J genes are TRBV6-6 and TRBJ2-7, with D maybe TRBD1 (6 bases). CDR1 is MNHNY, CDR2 SVGAGI, per germline (reference sequence). V lost 6 bases to trimming and J lost 2 bases, with 11 bases between them. This CDR3 spans 13 amino acids. CDR3: CASRAGVTYEQYF. CDR3 sequence (DNA): TGTGCCAGCAGGGCAGGGGTTACCTACGAGCAGTACTTC.

The chain joins TRBV30 to TRBJ1-5; D call uncertain. Germline values: CDR1 GTSNPN, CDR2 SVGIG (reference sequence). The CDR3 contains 13 residues. V was pared by 5 bases and J by 1 base, with 9 bases between. CDR3 residues: CAWRQASNQPQHF. CDR3 coding DNA: TGTGCCTGGCGCCAGGCGAGCAATCAGCCCCAGCATTTT.

CDR3 nucleotides: TGTGCCAGCAGCCCCCGGACAGGGGGTTCACCCCTCCACTTT. Translation: CASSPRTGGSPLHF. V is TRBV3-1 (or the pseudogene TRBV3-2) and J is TRBJ1-6; 10 positions match TRBD1. V lost 4 bases and J lost 9; bases outside the gene matches: 3. CDR1 is LGHDT and CDR2 is YNNKEL in the germline V gene (reference sequence). The CDR3 is made up of 14 amino acids.

This sequence joins TRBV5-6 and TRBJ2-5; 7 nucleotides align to TRBD2. Germline CDR1 SGHDT, CDR2 YYEEEE. This CDR3 spans 15 amino acids. V dropped 4 bases and J dropped 2; count of bases not matched to a gene: 8. CDR3 DNA sequence: TGTGCCAGCAGCCAATCAAAGCGGGGACAAGAGACCCAGTACTTC. Its protein is CASSQSKRGQETQYF.

CDR3 bases: TGTGCCAGCAGTGAGACGGGACTAGCGGGAATCGAGCAGTACTTC. This gives the protein CASSETGLAGIEQYF. The V call is TRBV6-1, the J call TRBJ2-7; 13 bases line up with TRBD2. The CDR3 is 15 amino acids. Trimming cost V 3 bases and J 6 bases; bases outside gene matches: 5. Germline V gene lookup returns CDR1 MNHNS and CDR2 SASEGT.

Written as DNA, the CDR3 is TGTGCCAGCAGCGGACCGGGACTGAACCAAGAGACCCAGTACTTC. This codes for CASSGPGLNQETQYF. The chain combines TRBV9 with TRBJ2-5; maybe TRBD2 (6 bases). The CDR3 consists of 15 residues. Looked up from germline, CDR1 is SGDLS and CDR2 is YYNGEE. The V end was cut by 3 bases, the J end by 0 bases, with 12 bases between. The variable domain in full, completed from reference TRBV9 and TRBJ2-5, reads DSGVTQTPKHLITATGQRVTLRCSPRSGDLSVYWYQQSLDQGLQFLIQYYNGEERAKGNILERFSAQQFPDLHSELNLSSLELGDSALYFCASSGPGLNQETQYFGPGTRLLVL.

The chain recombines TRBV6-4 with TRBJ2-1, with a tentative D call TRBD1 (5 bases). The ends were cut back, 1 base at V and 7 bases at J, with 11 bases in the middle. Germline CDR1 MRHNA, CDR2 SNTAGT. The CDR3 covers 14 residues. This CDR3 reads CASSDLGAENEQFF. In nucleotides, the CDR3 is TGTGCCAGCAGTGACTTAGGGGCGGAGAATGAGCAGTTCTTC.

This chain connects TRBV18 to TRBJ1-4; 7 positions match TRBD1. Germline lookup yields CDR1 KGHSH and CDR2 LQKENI. This CDR3 has 13 residues. V lost 6 bases to trimming and J lost 6 bases; unmatched junction nucleotides: 4. The CDR3 here is CASSPGQHEKLFF. The CDR3 DNA is TGTGCCAGCTCCCCGGGACAGCATGAAAAACTGTTTTTT.